The rows below give T cell receptor beta chains drawn from one sample of a study of blood T cell repertoires in COVID-19. The protocol was immunoSEQ multiplex PCR, while the TCRdb copy is restricted to in-frame clones and leaves out a portion. The table records roughly 300,000 clones, around 86% of them present only once. Material: PBMCs or T cells enriched from blood (not recorded which). Receptors were obtained from a woman aged 18 to 35 who had recovered from COVID-19. The CDR3 runs from the conserved cysteine through the conserved F or W. D genes are given only for firm matches. Clone size is stated in some rows and not others, as once, few, many or a class when expanded.

j_call: TRBJ2-7
clone_size: .
d_call: .
v_call: TRBV28
cdr3_aa: CATRWGRGGAYEQYF
cdr3_nt: TGTGCCACCAGATGGGGTAGGGGGGGTGCCTACGAGCAGTACTTC

j_call: TRBJ2-7
clone_size: .
d_call: .
v_call: TRBV5-6
cdr3_aa: CASSLGLLRVEQYF
cdr3_nt: TGTGCCAGCAGCTTAGGGCTACTGAGGGTGGAGCAGTACTTC

j_call: TRBJ2-4
clone_size: .
d_call: .
v_call: TRBV11-2
cdr3_aa: CASSSKGAKNIQYF
cdr3_nt: TGTGCCAGCAGCTCAAAGGGGGCCAAAAACATTCAGTACTTC

j_call: TRBJ1-1
clone_size: .
d_call: .
v_call: TRBV6-5
cdr3_aa: CASSYSRWVKNTEAFF
cdr3_nt: TGTGCCAGCAGTTACTCGAGGTGGGTCAAAAACACTGAAGCTTTCTTT

j_call: TRBJ1-5
clone_size: .
d_call: TRBD1
v_call: TRBV6-1
cdr3_aa: CASSAGTAYSNQPQHF
cdr3_nt: TGTGCCAGCAGTGCCGGGACAGCCTATAGCAATCAGCCCCAGCATTTT

j_call: TRBJ2-3
clone_size: .
d_call: .
v_call: TRBV5-4
cdr3_aa: CASSLAEAGRGTQYF
cdr3_nt: TGTGCCAGCAGCTTGGCGGAGGCCGGCCGGGGTACGCAGTATTTT

j_call: TRBJ2-5
clone_size: .
d_call: .
v_call: TRBV19
cdr3_aa: CASSTRNRVGRKETQYF
cdr3_nt: TGTGCCAGTAGTACCAGAAACAGGGTAGGGAGAAAAGAGACCCAGTACTTC

j_call: TRBJ1-5
clone_size: .
d_call: .
v_call: TRBV27
cdr3_aa: CASSSGTSNQPQHF
cdr3_nt: TGTGCCAGCAGTTCCGGGACTTCGAATCAGCCCCAGCATTTT

j_call: TRBJ2-1
clone_size: .
d_call: .
v_call: TRBV4-1
cdr3_aa: CASRGSSYNEQFF
cdr3_nt: TGCGCCAGCAGGGGGAGCTCCTACAATGAGCAGTTCTTC

j_call: TRBJ1-1
clone_size: few
d_call: .
v_call: TRBV5-1
cdr3_aa: CASSFNYENTEAFF
cdr3_nt: TGCGCCAGCAGCTTCAACTACGAGAACACTGAAGCTTTCTTT

j_call: TRBJ1-2
clone_size: .
d_call: .
v_call: TRBV12-3/TRBV12-4
cdr3_aa: CASSFRWAGYTF
cdr3_nt: TGTGCCAGCAGTTTTCGGTGGGCTGGCTACACCTTC

j_call: TRBJ1-1
clone_size: .
d_call: TRBD1
v_call: TRBV28
cdr3_aa: CASSLRGQGRTEAFF
cdr3_nt: TGTGCCAGCAGTTTACGGGGACAGGGAAGGACTGAAGCTTTCTTT

j_call: TRBJ2-5
clone_size: .
d_call: TRBD2
v_call: TRBV11-2
cdr3_aa: CASSFRLALQETQYF
cdr3_nt: TGTGCCAGCAGCTTCCGACTAGCGCTTCAAGAGACCCAGTACTTC

j_call: TRBJ1-1
clone_size: .
d_call: TRBD1
v_call: TRBV9
cdr3_aa: CASSVYTGGADTEAFF
cdr3_nt: TGTGCCAGCAGCGTTTATACAGGGGGGGCGGACACTGAAGCTTTCTTT

j_call: TRBJ1-5
clone_size: .
d_call: TRBD1
v_call: TRBV19
cdr3_aa: CASSPDRGRNQPQHF
cdr3_nt: TGTGCCAGTAGTCCTGACAGGGGGCGGAATCAGCCCCAGCATTTT

j_call: TRBJ1-1
clone_size: few
d_call: .
v_call: TRBV20-1
cdr3_aa: CSASLGDTEAFF
cdr3_nt: TGCAGTGCTAGTTTGGGAGACACTGAAGCTTTCTTT

j_call: TRBJ2-3
clone_size: .
d_call: .
v_call: TRBV19
cdr3_aa: CATRGGGFTDTQYF
cdr3_nt: TGTGCCACCAGAGGGGGAGGGTTCACAGATACGCAGTATTTT

j_call: TRBJ2-2
clone_size: .
d_call: .
v_call: TRBV3-1/TRBV3-2
cdr3_aa: CASSQVSAENTGELFF
cdr3_nt: TGTGCCAGCAGCCAAGTTTCTGCGGAGAACACCGGGGAGCTGTTTTTT

j_call: TRBJ1-1
clone_size: few
d_call: TRBD1
v_call: TRBV29-1
cdr3_aa: CSDHRGNTEAFF
cdr3_nt: TGCAGCGACCACAGGGGGAACACTGAAGCTTTCTTT

j_call: TRBJ2-7
clone_size: .
d_call: TRBD2
v_call: TRBV5-4
cdr3_aa: CASSLGTSGYEQYF
cdr3_nt: TGTGCCAGCAGCCTAGGGACTAGCGGCTACGAGCAGTACTTC

j_call: TRBJ1-2
clone_size: .
d_call: .
v_call: TRBV5-4
cdr3_aa: CASSLAGSYGYTF
cdr3_nt: TGTGCCAGCAGCTTGGCCGGGTCCTATGGCTACACCTTC

j_call: TRBJ1-1
clone_size: .
d_call: .
v_call: TRBV5-1
cdr3_aa: CASSLARVRGNTEAFF
cdr3_nt: TGCGCCAGCAGCTTGGCCCGGGTACGAGGAAACACTGAAGCTTTCTTT

j_call: TRBJ2-5
clone_size: .
d_call: TRBD2
v_call: TRBV10-1
cdr3_aa: CASSDWTSGEKETQYF
cdr3_nt: TGCGCCAGCAGTGATTGGACTAGCGGTGAAAAAGAGACCCAGTACTTC